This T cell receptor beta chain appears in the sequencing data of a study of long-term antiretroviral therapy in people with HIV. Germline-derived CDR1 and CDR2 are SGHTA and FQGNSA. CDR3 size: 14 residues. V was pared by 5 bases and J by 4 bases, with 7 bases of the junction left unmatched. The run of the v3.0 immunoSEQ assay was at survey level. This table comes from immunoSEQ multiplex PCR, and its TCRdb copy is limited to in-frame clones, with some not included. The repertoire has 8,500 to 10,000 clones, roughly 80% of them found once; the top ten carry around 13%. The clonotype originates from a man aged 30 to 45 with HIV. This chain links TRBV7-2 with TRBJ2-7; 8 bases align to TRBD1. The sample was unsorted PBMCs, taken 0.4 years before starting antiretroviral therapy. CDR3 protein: CASSPPTGDYEQYF. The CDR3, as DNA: TGTGCCAGCAGCCCGCCGACAGGGGATTACGAGCAGTACTTC.